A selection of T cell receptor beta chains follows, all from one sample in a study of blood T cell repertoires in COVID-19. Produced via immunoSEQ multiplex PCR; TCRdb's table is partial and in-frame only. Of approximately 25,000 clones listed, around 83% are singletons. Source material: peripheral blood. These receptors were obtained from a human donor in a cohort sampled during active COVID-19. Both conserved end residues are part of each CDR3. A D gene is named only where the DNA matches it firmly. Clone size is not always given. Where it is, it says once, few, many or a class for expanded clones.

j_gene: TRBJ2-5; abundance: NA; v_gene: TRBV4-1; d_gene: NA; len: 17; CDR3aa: CASSQGSQRAGQETQYF; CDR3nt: TGCGCCAGCAGCCAAGGGTCTCAGCGGGCAGGGCAAGAGACCCAGTACTTC
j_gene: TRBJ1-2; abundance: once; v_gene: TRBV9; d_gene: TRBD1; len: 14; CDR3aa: CASSVAGQVGGYTF; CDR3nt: TGTGCCAGCAGCGTAGCCGGACAGGTTGGTGGCTACACCTTC
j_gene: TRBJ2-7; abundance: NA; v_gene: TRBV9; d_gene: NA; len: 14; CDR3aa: CASSAGGTDYEQYF; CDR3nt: TGTGCCAGCAGCGCCGGCGGGACTGACTACGAGCAGTACTTC
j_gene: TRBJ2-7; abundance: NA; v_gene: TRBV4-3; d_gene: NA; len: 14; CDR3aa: CASSQTDRTYEQYF; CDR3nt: TGCGCCAGCAGCCAGACGGACAGAACCTACGAGCAGTACTTC
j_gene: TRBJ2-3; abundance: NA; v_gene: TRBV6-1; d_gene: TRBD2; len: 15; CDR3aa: CASSDLAGGADTQYF; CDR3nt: TGTGCCAGCAGTGATCTGGCCGGGGGGGCAGATACGCAGTATTTT
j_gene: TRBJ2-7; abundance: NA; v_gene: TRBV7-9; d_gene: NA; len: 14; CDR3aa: CASSLDGLRYEQYF; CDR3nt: TGTGCCAGCAGCTTAGATGGCCTGAGGTACGAGCAGTACTTC
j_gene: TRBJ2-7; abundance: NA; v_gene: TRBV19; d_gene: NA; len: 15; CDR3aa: CASSPWTGSSYEQYF; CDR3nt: TGTGCCAGTAGTCCATGGACTGGCAGCTCCTACGAGCAGTACTTC
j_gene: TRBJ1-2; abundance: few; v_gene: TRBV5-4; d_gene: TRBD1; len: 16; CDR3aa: CASSLGDRGMNYGYTF; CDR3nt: TGTGCCAGCAGCTTGGGAGACAGGGGGATGAACTATGGCTACACCTTC
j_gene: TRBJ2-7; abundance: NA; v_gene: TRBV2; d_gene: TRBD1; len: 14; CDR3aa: CASSEQGEGYEQYF; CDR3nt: TGTGCCAGCAGTGAACAGGGGGAAGGCTACGAGCAGTACTTC
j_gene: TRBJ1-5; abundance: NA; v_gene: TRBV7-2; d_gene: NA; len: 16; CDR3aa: CASSLVAVGGNQPQHF; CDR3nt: TGTGCCAGCAGCTTAGTTGCCGTGGGAGGCAATCAGCCCCAGCATTTT
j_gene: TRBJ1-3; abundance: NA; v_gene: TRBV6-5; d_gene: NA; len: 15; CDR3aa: CASRPRGSSGNTIYF; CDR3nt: TGTGCCAGCAGGCCACGGGGGAGCTCTGGAAACACCATATATTTT
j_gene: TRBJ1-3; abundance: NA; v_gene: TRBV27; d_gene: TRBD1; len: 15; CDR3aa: CASSLRGTGGNTIYF; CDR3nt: TGTGCCAGCAGTTTACGCGGGACAGGGGGAAACACCATATATTTT
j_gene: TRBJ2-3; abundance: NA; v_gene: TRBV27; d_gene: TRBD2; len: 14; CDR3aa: CASKTSGRSDTQYF; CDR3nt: TGTGCCAGCAAGACTAGCGGGAGATCAGATACGCAGTATTTT
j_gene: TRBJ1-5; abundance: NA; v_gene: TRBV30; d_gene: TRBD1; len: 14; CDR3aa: CACSPGTGHQPQHF; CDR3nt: TGTGCCTGTTCCCCCGGGACAGGGCATCAGCCCCAGCATTTT
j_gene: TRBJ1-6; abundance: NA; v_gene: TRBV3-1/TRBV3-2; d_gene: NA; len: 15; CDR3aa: CASSRRQNLNSPLHF; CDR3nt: TGTGCCAGCAGCCGTCGACAGAACCTAAATTCACCCCTCCACTTT
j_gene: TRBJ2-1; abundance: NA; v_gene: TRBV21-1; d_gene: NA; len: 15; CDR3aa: CASDERGLAGGPSFF; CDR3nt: TGTGCCAGCGATGAGCGGGGGCTAGCGGGAGGGCCGTCGTTCTTC
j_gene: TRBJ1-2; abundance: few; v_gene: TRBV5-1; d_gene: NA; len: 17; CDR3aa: CASSLTGSNPLLGGYTF; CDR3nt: TGCGCCAGCAGCTTGACAGGGTCAAACCCCTTACTCGGCGGCTACACCTTC
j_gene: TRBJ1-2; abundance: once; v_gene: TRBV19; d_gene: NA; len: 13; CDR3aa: CASTQGGTYGYTF; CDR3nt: TGTGCCAGTACCCAGGGAGGGACCTATGGCTACACCTTC
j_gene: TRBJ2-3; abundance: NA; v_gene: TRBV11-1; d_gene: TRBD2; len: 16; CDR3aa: CASSYIAGGRTDTQYF; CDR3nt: TGTGCCAGCAGCTATATAGCGGGAGGGCGCACAGATACGCAGTATTTT
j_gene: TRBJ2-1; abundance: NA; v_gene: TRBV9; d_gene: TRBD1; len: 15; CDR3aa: CASSVVGGNWNEQFF; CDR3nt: TGTGCCAGCAGCGTAGTAGGGGGCAATTGGAATGAGCAGTTCTTC
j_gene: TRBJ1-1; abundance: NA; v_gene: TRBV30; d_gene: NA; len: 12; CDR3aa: CAIDGTQTEAFF; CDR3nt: TGTGCCATCGACGGAACACAGACTGAAGCTTTCTTT
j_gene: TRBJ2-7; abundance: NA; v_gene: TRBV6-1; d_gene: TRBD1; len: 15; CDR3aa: CASSDGTGAFYEQYF; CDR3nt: TGTGCCAGCAGTGACGGGACAGGGGCCTTCTACGAGCAGTACTTC
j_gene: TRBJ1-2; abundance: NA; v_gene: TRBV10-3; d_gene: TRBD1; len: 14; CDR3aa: CAISGWDRDYGYTF; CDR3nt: TGTGCCATCAGCGGTTGGGACAGGGACTATGGCTACACCTTC
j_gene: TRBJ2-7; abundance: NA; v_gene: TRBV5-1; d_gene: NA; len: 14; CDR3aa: CASSSLTGSYEQYF; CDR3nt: TGCGCCAGCAGCTCCCTGACAGGCTCCTACGAGCAGTACTTC
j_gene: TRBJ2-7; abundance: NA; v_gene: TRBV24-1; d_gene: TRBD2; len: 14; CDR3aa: CATSLSGKPYEQYF; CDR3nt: TGTGCCACCTCCCTTAGCGGGAAGCCCTACGAGCAGTACTTC
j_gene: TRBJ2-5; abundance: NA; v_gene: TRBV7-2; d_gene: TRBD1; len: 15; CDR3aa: CASSLGTGGRETQYF; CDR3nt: TGTGCCAGCAGCCTCGGGACAGGGGGCCGAGAGACCCAGTACTTC
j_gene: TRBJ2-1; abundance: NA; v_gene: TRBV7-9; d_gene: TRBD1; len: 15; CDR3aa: CASSGQTGGYNEQFF; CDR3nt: TGTGCCAGCAGCGGACAGACAGGGGGGTACAATGAGCAGTTCTTC
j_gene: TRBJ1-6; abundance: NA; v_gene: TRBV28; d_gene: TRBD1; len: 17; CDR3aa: CASSLWGQGATYSPLHF; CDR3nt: TGTGCCAGCAGTTTATGGGGACAGGGGGCGACTTATTCACCCCTCCACTTT
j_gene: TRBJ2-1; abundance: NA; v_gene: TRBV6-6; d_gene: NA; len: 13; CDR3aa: CASRGGSYNEQFF; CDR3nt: TGTGCCAGCAGAGGAGGGTCCTACAATGAGCAGTTCTTC
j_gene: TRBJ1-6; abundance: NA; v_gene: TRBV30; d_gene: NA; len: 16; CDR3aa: CAWTRGGSSYNSPLHF; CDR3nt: TGTGCCTGGACGCGCGGGGGAAGCTCCTATAATTCACCCCTCCACTTT
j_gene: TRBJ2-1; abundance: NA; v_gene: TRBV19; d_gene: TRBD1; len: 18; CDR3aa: CASSGGQGVLADYNEQFF; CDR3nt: TGTGCCAGTAGTGGGGGACAGGGGGTCCTAGCGGATTACAATGAGCAGTTCTTC
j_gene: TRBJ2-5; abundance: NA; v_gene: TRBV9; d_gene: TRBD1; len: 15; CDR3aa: CASSGGQGGWETQYF; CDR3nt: TGTGCCAGCAGCGGGGGACAGGGAGGCTGGGAGACCCAGTACTTC
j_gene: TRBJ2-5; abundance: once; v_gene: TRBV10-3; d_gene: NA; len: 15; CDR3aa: CAISEGLAESETQYF; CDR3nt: TGTGCCATCAGTGAAGGGCTAGCCGAATCCGAGACCCAGTACTTC
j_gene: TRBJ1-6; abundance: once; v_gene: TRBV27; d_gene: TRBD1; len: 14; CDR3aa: CASNRQGPNSPLHF; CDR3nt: TGTGCCAGCAACCGACAGGGACCTAATTCACCCCTCCACTTT
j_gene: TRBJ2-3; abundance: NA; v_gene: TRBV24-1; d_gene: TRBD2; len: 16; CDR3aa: CATSASGTIHIDTQYF; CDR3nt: TGTGCCACCAGTGCCTCCGGGACTATACACATAGATACGCAGTATTTT
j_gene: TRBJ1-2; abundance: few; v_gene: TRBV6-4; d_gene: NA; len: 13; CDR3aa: CASSVTGSYGYTF; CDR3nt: TGTGCCAGCAGCGTGACAGGTTCCTATGGCTACACCTTC
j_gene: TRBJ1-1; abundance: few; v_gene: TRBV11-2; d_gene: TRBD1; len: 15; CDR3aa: CASSLGTGFHTEAFF; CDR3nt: TGTGCCAGCAGCTTAGGGACAGGGTTTCACACTGAAGCTTTCTTT
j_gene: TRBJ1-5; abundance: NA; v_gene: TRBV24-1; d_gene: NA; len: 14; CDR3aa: CATSDLRGSQPQHF; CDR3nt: TGTGCCACCAGTGATTTGAGAGGGAGTCAGCCCCAGCATTTT
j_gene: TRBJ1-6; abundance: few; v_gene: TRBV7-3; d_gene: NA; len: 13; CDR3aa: CASSPLPGSPLHF; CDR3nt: TGTGCCAGCAGCCCCCTTCCGGGATCACCCCTCCACTTT
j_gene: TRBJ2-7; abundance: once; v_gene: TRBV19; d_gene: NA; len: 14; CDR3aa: CASSIGTEPYEQYF; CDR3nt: TGTGCCAGTAGTATAGGGACAGAACCCTACGAGCAGTACTTC
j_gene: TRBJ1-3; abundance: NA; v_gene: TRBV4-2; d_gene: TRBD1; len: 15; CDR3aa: CASSPDRASGNTIYF; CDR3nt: TGTGCCAGCAGCCCAGACAGGGCCTCTGGAAACACCATATATTTT
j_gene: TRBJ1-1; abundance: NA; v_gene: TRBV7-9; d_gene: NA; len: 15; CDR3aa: CASSLGAGMNTEAFF; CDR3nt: TGTGCCAGCAGCTTAGGGGCGGGGATGAACACTGAAGCTTTCTTT
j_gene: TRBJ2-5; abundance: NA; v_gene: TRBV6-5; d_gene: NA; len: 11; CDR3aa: CATGTQETQYF; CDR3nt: TGTGCCACCGGGACTCAGGAGACCCAGTACTTC
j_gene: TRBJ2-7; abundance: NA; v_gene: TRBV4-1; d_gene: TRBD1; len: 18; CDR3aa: CASSPYQGGRGQGYEQYF; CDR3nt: TGCGCCAGCAGCCCCTATCAGGGGGGCAGGGGGCAAGGGTACGAGCAGTACTTC
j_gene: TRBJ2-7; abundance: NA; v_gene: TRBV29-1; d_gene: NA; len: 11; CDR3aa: CSVEGSYEQYF; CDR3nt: TGCAGCGTTGAAGGGAGCTACGAGCAGTACTTC
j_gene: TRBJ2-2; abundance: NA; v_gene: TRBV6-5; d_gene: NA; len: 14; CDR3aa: CASSFSGNTGELFF; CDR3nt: TGTGCCAGCAGTTTTTCAGGGAACACCGGGGAGCTGTTTTTT
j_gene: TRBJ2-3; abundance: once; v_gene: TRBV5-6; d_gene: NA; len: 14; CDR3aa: CASRTRVPTDTQYF; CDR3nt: TGTGCCAGCAGGACTAGGGTCCCCACAGATACGCAGTATTTT
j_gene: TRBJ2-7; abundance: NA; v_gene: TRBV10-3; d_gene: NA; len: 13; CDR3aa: CAISERGQDEQYF; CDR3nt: TGTGCCATCAGTGAGCGGGGTCAGGACGAGCAGTACTTC
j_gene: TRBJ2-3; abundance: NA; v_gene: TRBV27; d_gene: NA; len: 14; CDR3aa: CASGVTRLTDTQYF; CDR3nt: TGTGCCAGCGGTGTCACGAGGTTGACAGATACGCAGTATTTT
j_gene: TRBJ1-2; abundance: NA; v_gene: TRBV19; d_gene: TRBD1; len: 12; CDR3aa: CASEQGSYGYTF; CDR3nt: TGTGCCAGCGAACAGGGGAGCTATGGCTACACCTTC
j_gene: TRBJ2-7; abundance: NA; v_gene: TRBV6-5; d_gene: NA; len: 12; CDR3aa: CASRRTNYEQYF; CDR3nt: TGTGCCAGCCGGAGGACTAACTACGAGCAGTACTTC
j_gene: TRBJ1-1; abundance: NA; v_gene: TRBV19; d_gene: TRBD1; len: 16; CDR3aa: CASSMGQAPVRTEAFF; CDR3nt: TGTGCCAGTAGTATGGGACAGGCCCCTGTAAGGACTGAAGCTTTCTTT
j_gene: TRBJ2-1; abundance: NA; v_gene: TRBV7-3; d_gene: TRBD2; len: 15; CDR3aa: CASSPLAVSYNEQFF; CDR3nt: TGTGCCAGCAGCCCACTAGCGGTCTCCTACAATGAGCAGTTCTTC
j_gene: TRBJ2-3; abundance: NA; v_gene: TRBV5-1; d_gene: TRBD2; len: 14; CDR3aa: CATTSGLASDTQYF; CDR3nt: TGCGCCACCACTTCCGGACTAGCCTCAGATACGCAGTATTTT
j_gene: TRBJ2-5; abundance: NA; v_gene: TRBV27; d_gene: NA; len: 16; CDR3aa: CASSPTPERRQETQYF; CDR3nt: TGTGCCAGCAGTCCAACCCCCGAGAGGCGCCAAGAGACCCAGTACTTC
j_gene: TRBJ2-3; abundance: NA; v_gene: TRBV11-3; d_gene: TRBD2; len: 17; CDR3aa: CASSFPVLAGRTDTQYF; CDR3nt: TGTGCCAGCAGCTTCCCGGTACTAGCGGGGCGCACAGATACGCAGTATTTT
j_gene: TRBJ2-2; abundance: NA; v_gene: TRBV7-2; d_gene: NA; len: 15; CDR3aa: CASSFGTPNTGELFF; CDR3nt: TGTGCCAGCAGCTTCGGGACTCCGAACACCGGGGAGCTGTTTTTT
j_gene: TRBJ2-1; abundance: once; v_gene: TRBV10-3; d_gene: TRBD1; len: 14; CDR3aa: CAIRGDSKYNEQFF; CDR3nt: TGTGCCATCCGAGGGGACAGTAAATACAATGAGCAGTTCTTC
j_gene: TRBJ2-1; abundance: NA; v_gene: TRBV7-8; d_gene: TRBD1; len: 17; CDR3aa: CASSVENRGLSSNEQFF; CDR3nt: TGTGCCAGCAGCGTCGAAAACAGGGGGTTGTCGAGCAATGAGCAGTTCTTC